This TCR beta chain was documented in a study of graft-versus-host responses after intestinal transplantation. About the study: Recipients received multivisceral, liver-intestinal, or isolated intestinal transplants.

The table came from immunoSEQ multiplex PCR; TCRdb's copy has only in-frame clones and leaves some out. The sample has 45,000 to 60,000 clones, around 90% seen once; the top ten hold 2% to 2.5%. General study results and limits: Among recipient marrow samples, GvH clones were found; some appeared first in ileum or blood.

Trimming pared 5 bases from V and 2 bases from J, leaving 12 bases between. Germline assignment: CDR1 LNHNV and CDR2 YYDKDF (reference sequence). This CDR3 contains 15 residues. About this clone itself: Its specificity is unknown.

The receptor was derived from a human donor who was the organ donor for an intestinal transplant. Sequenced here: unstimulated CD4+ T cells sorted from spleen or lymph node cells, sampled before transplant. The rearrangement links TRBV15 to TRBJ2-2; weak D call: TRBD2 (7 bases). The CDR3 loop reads CATSEGGFNTGELFF. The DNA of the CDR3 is TGTGCCACCAGCGAGGGGGGGTTTAACACCGGGGAGCTGTTTTTT.